The 27 T cell receptor beta chains below all came from one sample that was sequenced in a study of CD8 T cells in Susac syndrome. Random hexamers primed reverse transcription of about 0.45 to 1 ug RNA. A single record per CDR3 protein comes from TCRdb applying MiXCR to the immunoSEQ multiplex PCR reads. The sample holds tens of thousands of distinct CDR3 sequences; about 93% are singletons and the top ten take 0.26%. The material sequenced was CD8+ T cells from PBMCs. Every receptor here comes from a human donor in good health.

The V call is TRBV9, the J call TRBJ1-6; D remains ambiguous. Trimming cost V 0 bases and J 7 bases, with 5 bases left between them. Germline CDR1 reads SGDLS; CDR2 reads YYNGEE. CDR3 length: 13 residues. This chain's CDR3 is CASSVEGNSPLHF. The CDR3 DNA sequence: TGTGCCAGCAGCGTAGAAGGGAATTCACCCCTCCACTTT.

The chain joins TRBV27 to TRBJ1-2, with D tentatively TRBD1 (6 bases). Trimming shortened V by 6 bases and J by 5 bases, and 10 bases separated the two germline ends. The CDR3 loop spans 12 amino acids. Germline V lookup: CDR1 MNHEY, CDR2 SMNVEV (reference sequence). The CDR3 region is CASRKGGYGYTF. The CDR3 bases are TGTGCCAGCAGAAAAGGGGGATATGGCTACACCTTC.

This chain uses TRBV3-1 with TRBJ2-5; tentatively, D is TRBD1 (6 bases). The germline V gene has CDR1 LGHDT and CDR2 YNNKEL (reference sequence). Trimming cost V 1 base and J 2 bases, with 14 bases left between them. The length of the CDR3 is 16 residues. DNA for the CDR3: TGTGCCAGCAGCCAAGTCCTCCCGGGACAACAAGAGACCCAGTACTTC. This sequence encodes CASSQVLPGQQETQYF.

This chain connects TRBV3-1 to TRBJ2-6; 7 bases fit TRBD1. Germline loops: CDR1 LGHDT, CDR2 YNNKEL (reference sequence). CDR3 size: 19 residues. The junction had 10 bases not matched to a gene; V was cut back by 2 bases and J by 0 bases. As DNA, the CDR3 is TGTGCCAGCAGCCAATGGCTAGGGGGCTTCTACTCTGGGGCCAACGTCCTGACTTTC. Residues: CASSQWLGGFYSGANVLTF.

The chain combines TRBV3-1 with TRBJ1-2; D unclear. The CDR3 contains 12 residues. With 1 base removed from V and 5 bases from J, the gap between germline ends came to 5 bases. The germline V gene has CDR1 LGHDT and CDR2 YNNKEL (reference sequence). For the CDR3, the DNA is TGTGCCAGCAGCCAAGTGTCATATGGCTACACCTTC. Its translation: CASSQVSYGYTF.

This chain links TRBV9 with TRBJ2-5; possibly TRBD1 or TRBD2 for D (6 bases each). Germline CDR1 and CDR2: SGDLS and YYNGEE. This CDR3 is built from 15 residues. V lost 0 bases, J lost 2 bases, and 11 bases lay in between. The CDR3 region has the DNA TGTGCCAGCAGCGTAGGTGGGGGGCTACAAGAGACCCAGTACTTC. Translated, it gives CASSVGGGLQETQYF. The full variable domain, rest sourced from reference TRBV9 and TRBJ2-5, is DSGVTQTPKHLITATGQRVTLRCSPRSGDLSVYWYQQSLDQGLQFLIQYYNGEERAKGNILERFSAQQFPDLHSELNLSSLELGDSALYFCASSVGGGLQETQYFGPGTRLLVL.

The chain has TRBV20-1 and TRBJ2-3; D may be TRBD1 or TRBD2 (5 bases each). Germline assignment: CDR1 DFQATT and CDR2 SNEGSKA (reference sequence). V was trimmed by 3 bases and J by 3 bases, leaving 13 bases between them. The CDR3 has 14 amino acids. The CDR3, as DNA: TGCAGTGCTAGTTCCGGGGCAGGTACAGATACGCAGTATTTT. Translated, it gives CSASSGAGTDTQYF.

Only a few counts were recorded for this clonotype. The chain employs TRBV9 and TRBJ2-3; possibly TRBD1 or TRBD2 for D (5 bases each). Germline assignment: CDR1 SGDLS and CDR2 YYNGEE. The V end lost 3 bases, the J end lost 4 bases, and 15 bases lay between the germline ends. The CDR3 runs 15 residues. This chain's CDR3 is CASSARDPTPDTQYF. The CDR3 coding sequence is TGTGCCAGCAGCGCTAGGGACCCCACTCCAGATACGCAGTATTTT.

The chain joins TRBV29-1 to TRBJ1-1; TRBD1 matches 10 bases. The germline V gene has CDR1 SQVTM and CDR2 ANQGSEA. CDR3 length: 14 amino acids. Trimming took 6 bases from V and 1 from J; bases not matched to a gene: 5. CDR3 region: CSVEGDRGNTEAFF. The CDR3 DNA sequence: TGCAGCGTCGAGGGGGACAGGGGGAACACTGAAGCTTTCTTT.

The chain uses TRBV6-5 and TRBJ1-1, with 7 bases matching TRBD1. Germline CDR1 reads MNHEY; CDR2 reads SVGAGI. The CDR3 extends over 17 amino acids. Losses at the gene ends were 2 bases for V and 1 base for J; bases not matched to a gene: 10. The CDR3 loop reads CASSYPQPGTENTEAFF. In nucleotides, the CDR3 is TGTGCCAGCAGTTACCCCCAACCCGGGACAGAGAACACTGAAGCTTTCTTT.

The chain is built from TRBV29-1 and TRBJ1-2; D possibly corresponds to TRBD1 (5 bases). The CDR3 sequence is 12 residues long. V was cut by 6 bases and J by 5 bases, with 13 bases left in between. The V gene's germline CDR1 is SQVTM and CDR2 ANQGSEA. The CDR3 loop reads CSVGPGKYGYTF. The CDR3 DNA follows: TGCAGCGTGGGGCCAGGGAAATATGGCTACACCTTC. Variable domain in full (rest from reference TRBV29-1 and TRBJ1-2): SAVISQKPSRDICQRGTSLTIQCQVDSQVTMMFWYRQQPGQSLTLIATANQGSEATYESGFVIDKFPISRPNLTFSTLTVSNMSPEDSSIYLCSVGPGKYGYTFGSGTRLTVV.

The chain links TRBV24-1 to TRBJ2-2, with TRBD1 matching over 7 bases. This CDR3 contains 15 residues. Trimming at V came to 5 bases and at J to 8 bases, leaving 10 bases not matched to a gene. CDR1 and CDR2 from the germline V gene are KGHDR and SFDVKD. The CDR3 region is CATSAGDRTPGELFF. CDR3 nucleotides: TGTGCCACCAGTGCCGGGGACAGAACCCCGGGGGAGCTGTTTTTT.

The chain couples TRBV27 to TRBJ2-1; D perhaps matches TRBD1 (5 bases). The CDR3 consists of 15 residues. Deletions cut 8 bases from V and 8 bases from J, with 22 bases between. Germline V lookup: CDR1 MNHEY, CDR2 SMNVEV (reference sequence). Here the CDR3 reads CASRAVVGVFDEQFF. CDR3 sequence (DNA): TGTGCCAGCCGGGCCGTGGTAGGGGTGTTCGATGAGCAGTTCTTC.

The chain links TRBV7-9 to TRBJ2-7, with D tentatively TRBD2 (6 bases). The ends were cut back, 7 bases at V and 0 bases at J, with 19 bases in the middle. The germline V gene has CDR1 SEHNR and CDR2 FQNEAQ (reference sequence). This CDR3 contains 16 residues. The CDR3 coding sequence is TGTGCCAGCACTCCGCCGCGGGGAACTGGCTCCTACGAGCAGTACTTC. It yields the protein CASTPPRGTGSYEQYF.

This chain connects TRBV20-1 to TRBJ2-7; the match to TRBD2 covers 7 bases. The V segment lost 0 bases and the J segment 7 bases; nucleotides outside the gene matches: 18. CDR1 DFQATT and CDR2 SNEGSKA come from the germline V gene (reference sequence). The CDR3 loop spans 17 amino acids. CDR3 in DNA: TGCAGTGCTAGAGATCTCCTCGAGGGCGGGGGTTCGGGGGAGCAGTACTTC. This gives the protein CSARDLLEGGGSGEQYF.

The chain recombines TRBV5-1 with TRBJ1-1; perhaps TRBD1 as D (5 bases). The CDR3 is made up of 14 amino acids. Germline CDR1 is SGHRS and CDR2 is YFSETQ. Trimming removed 0 bases from V and 4 bases from J, with 10 bases in between. The CDR3 sequence: CASSLAGQVTEAFF. The CDR3 coding sequence is TGCGCCAGCAGCTTGGCGGGGCAGGTCACTGAAGCTTTCTTT.

The genes are TRBV27 and TRBJ2-2, with TRBD1 matching over 7 bases. V lost 2 bases to trimming and J lost 4 bases; unmatched junction nucleotides: 7. This CDR3 spans 16 amino acids. The germline CDR1 and CDR2 sequences are MNHEY and SMNVEV (reference sequence). The CDR3 sequence is CASSLQGGGATGELFF. In DNA, the CDR3 is TGTGCCAGCAGTTTACAAGGGGGCGGAGCCACCGGGGAGCTGTTTTTT.

V is TRBV4-1 and J is TRBJ2-7; possibly TRBD1 for D (5 bases). Germline V gene sequence: CDR1 MGHRA, CDR2 YSYEKL. The CDR3 totals 13 residues. Between the trimmed V and J ends, which lost 0 bases and 2 bases, there was a span of 5 bases. For the CDR3, the DNA is TGCGCCAGCAGCCAAGAACAGGCCTACGAGCAGTACTTC. Protein: CASSQEQAYEQYF.

The chain uses TRBV29-1 and TRBJ2-5, with 9 bases matching TRBD2. V shed 8 bases and J 1 base; nucleotides not matched to a gene: 8. This CDR3 comprises 14 residues. Germline CDR1 is SQVTM and CDR2 is ANQGSEA. As DNA, the CDR3 is TGCAGCTTAGCCGGCGGGGGGGCCCAAGAGACCCAGTACTTC. Protein sequence: CSLAGGGAQETQYF. The whole variable domain, filled in from reference TRBV29-1 and TRBJ2-5, reads SAVISQKPSRDICQRGTSLTIQCQVDSQVTMMFWYRQQPGQSLTLIATANQGSEATYESGFVIDKFPISRPNLTFSTLTVSNMSPEDSSIYLCSLAGGGAQETQYFGPGTRLLVL.

The gene calls are TRBV20-1 and TRBJ2-1; 7 bases map to TRBD2. Trimming cost V 0 bases and J 4 bases; bases outside gene matches: 3. The CDR3 sequence is 14 residues long. Looked up from germline, CDR1 is DFQATT and CDR2 is SNEGSKA (reference sequence). For the CDR3, the DNA is TGCAGTGCTAGAGAAGCGGGGCTTTACAATGAGCAGTTCTTC. Residues: CSAREAGLYNEQFF.

The rearrangement uses TRBV9 and TRBJ1-4; perhaps TRBD1 as D (5 bases). This CDR3 has 16 residues. Germline V CDR1 and CDR2: SGDLS, YYNGEE. The V end was cut by 4 bases, the J end by 0 bases, with 13 bases between. The DNA for the CDR3 is TGTGCCAGCAGCCCTGAGGGGACCCCAACTAATGAAAAACTGTTTTTT. Translated, it gives CASSPEGTPTNEKLFF.

This clonotype was detected a few times. The gene calls are TRBV27 and TRBJ1-1, with unresolved D. Germline CDR1 reads MNHEY; CDR2 reads SMNVEV (reference sequence). The V end lost 2 bases, the J end lost 5 bases, and 6 bases lay between the germline ends. The CDR3 loop spans 12 amino acids. CDR3 DNA sequence: TGTGCCAGCAGTTTAGCGGGGACTGAAGCTTTCTTT. Translation: CASSLAGTEAFF.

The chain couples TRBV12-5 to TRBJ1-2; a possible D gene is TRBD1 (6 bases). Germline lookup yields CDR1 LGHNT and CDR2 FRNRAP. V was clipped by 4 bases and J by 4 bases, with 10 bases between them. The CDR3 covers 13 residues. CDR3 in DNA: TGTGCTAGTGGTTGGGACACCCTCTATGGCTACACCTTC. It yields the protein CASGWDTLYGYTF.

The chain links TRBV7-9 to TRBJ2-7; D is ambiguous. The germline gives CDR1 SEHNR, CDR2 FQNEAQ (reference sequence). The CDR3 length is 12 residues. The V end lost 5 bases, the J end lost 6 bases, and 11 bases lay between the germline ends. The CDR3 sequence: CASSPVGGEQYV. CDR3 in DNA: TGTGCCAGCAGCCCGGTCGGTGGCGAGCAGTACGTC.

The chain employs TRBV9 and TRBJ1-6; D possibly corresponds to TRBD1 (5 bases). This CDR3 has 14 residues. The germline V gene has CDR1 SGDLS and CDR2 YYNGEE. V was cut by 2 bases and J by 9 bases, with 12 bases left in between. The CDR3: CASSVGGGISPLHF. The CDR3 region has the DNA TGTGCCAGCAGCGTCGGGGGGGGGATTTCACCCCTCCACTTT.

The chain employs TRBV21-1 and TRBJ2-3; TRBD2 is taken as the D call from the table, unchecked against the DNA. TRBV21-1 is given as a pseudogene. This CDR3 has 12 amino acids. The CDR3, as DNA: TGTGCCAGCCCCCAACTAGTTAATACGCAGTATTTT. Its protein is CASPQLVNTQYF.

The chain couples TRBV7-2 to TRBJ2-3; 7 bases fit TRBD2. CDR1 SGHTA and CDR2 FQGNSA come from the germline V gene. V lost 2 bases to trimming and J lost 0 bases; unmatched junction nucleotides: 5. CDR3 size: 16 residues. The CDR3 nucleotides are TGTGCCAGCAGCTTATGGCCTAGCGGAAGCACAGATACGCAGTATTTT. It encodes CASSLWPSGSTDTQYF.